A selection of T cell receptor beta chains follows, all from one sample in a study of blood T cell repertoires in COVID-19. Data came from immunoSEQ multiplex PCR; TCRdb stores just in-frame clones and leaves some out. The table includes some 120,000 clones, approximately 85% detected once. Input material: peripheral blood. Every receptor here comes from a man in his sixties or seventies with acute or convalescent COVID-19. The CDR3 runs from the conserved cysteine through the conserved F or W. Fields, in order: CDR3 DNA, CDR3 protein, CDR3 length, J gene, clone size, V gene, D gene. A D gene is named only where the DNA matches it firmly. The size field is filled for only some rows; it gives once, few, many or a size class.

TGTGCCAGCAGCAGACCGGGACAGGGCAAGGGGGAGCTGTTTTTT	CASSRPGQGKGELFF	15	TRBJ2-2	few	TRBV7-8	TRBD1
TGTGCCAGCAGTTACGGGACTAGCGGGCAAGAGACCCAGTACTTC	CASSYGTSGQETQYF	15	TRBJ2-5	NA	TRBV6-6	TRBD2
TGCGCCAGCAAGGGACTAGCGGGTGCCACCAAAAACATTCAGTACTTC	CASKGLAGATKNIQYF	16	TRBJ2-4	NA	TRBV10-2	TRBD2
TGCGCCAGCAGCGCGGGACTAGCGGGAGCAACTAGCACAGATACGCAGTATTTT	CASSAGLAGATSTDTQYF	18	TRBJ2-3	NA	TRBV5-1	TRBD2
TGTGCCAGCGCCCGGGGATCCGAGCAGTACTTC	CASARGSEQYF	11	TRBJ2-7	NA	TRBV28	NA
TGTGCTCTACAGGTGGCCGTGAACACTGAAGCTTTCTTT	CALQVAVNTEAFF	13	TRBJ1-1	NA	TRBV30	NA
TGTGCCAGCTATGGAACAGGTTTCTATGGCTACACCTTC	CASYGTGFYGYTF	13	TRBJ1-2	few	TRBV28	NA
TGTGCCAGCAGTTTACCCCAGGGGTTCCCGCAGTACTTC	CASSLPQGFPQYF	13	TRBJ2-7	once	TRBV27	NA
TGTGCCTGGGGGACAGGGGGCCTGAACACTGAAGCTTTCTTT	CAWGTGGLNTEAFF	14	TRBJ1-1	few	TRBV30	TRBD1
TGTGCCATCAGTGTCCTTACAGGCATGAACACTGAAGCTTTCTTT	CAISVLTGMNTEAFF	15	TRBJ1-1	NA	TRBV10-3	NA